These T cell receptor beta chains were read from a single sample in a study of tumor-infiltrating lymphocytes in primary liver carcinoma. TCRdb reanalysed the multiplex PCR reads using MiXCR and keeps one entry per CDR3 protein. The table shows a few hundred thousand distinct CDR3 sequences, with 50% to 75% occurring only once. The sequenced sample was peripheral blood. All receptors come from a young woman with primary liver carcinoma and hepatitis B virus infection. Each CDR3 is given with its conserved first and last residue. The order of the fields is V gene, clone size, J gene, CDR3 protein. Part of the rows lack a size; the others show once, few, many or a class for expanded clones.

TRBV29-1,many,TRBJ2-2,CSVGDRNTGELFF
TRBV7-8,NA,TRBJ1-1,CASSSRGLGTEAFF
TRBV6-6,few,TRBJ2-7,CASSYGSDPSGEQYF
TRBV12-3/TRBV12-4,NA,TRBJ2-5,CASSLGAGGSETQYF
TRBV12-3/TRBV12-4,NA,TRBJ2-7,CASSLAYSYEQYF
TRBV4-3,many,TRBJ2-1,CASSQDWGLNEQFF
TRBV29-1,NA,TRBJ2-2,CSVESLGSVEGELFF
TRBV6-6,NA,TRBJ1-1,CANSYTGGGEAFF
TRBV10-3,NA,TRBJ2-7,CAISESMGYEQYF
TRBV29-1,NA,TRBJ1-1,CSVKGRKTEAFF
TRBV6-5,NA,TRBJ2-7,CASSYGATDHEQYF
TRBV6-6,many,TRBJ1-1,CASTGGPNTEAFF
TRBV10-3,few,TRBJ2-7,CANGTATCYEQYF
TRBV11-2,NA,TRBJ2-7,CASSLEGGLGAQYF
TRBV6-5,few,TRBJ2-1,CASSYSGLAGGPRNEQFF
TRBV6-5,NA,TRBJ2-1,CASRRDGLVNEQFF
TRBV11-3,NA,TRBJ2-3,CASSSGTGSDTHYF
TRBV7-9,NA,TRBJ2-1,CASSPRGGSSYNEQFF
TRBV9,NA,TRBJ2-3,CASSVVRGTQCF
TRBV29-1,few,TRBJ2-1,CSAGAAKLPPYNEQFF
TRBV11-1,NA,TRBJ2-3,CAYSTLTGKTTGTQYF
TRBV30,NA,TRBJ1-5,CAWSLDRDQPQHF
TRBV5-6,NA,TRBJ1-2,CASSWGEAGYTF
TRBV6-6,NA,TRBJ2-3,CASSSTLGVAGDTQYF
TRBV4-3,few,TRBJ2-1,CASSQDMWGGTSGRHNEQFF
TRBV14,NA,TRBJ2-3,CASSQEDRGYLGRPPDTQYF
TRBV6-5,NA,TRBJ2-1,CASSYAVGAYNEQFF